The rows below give T cell receptor beta chains drawn from one sample of a study of cytomegalovirus exposure and HLA in healthy donors. Only in-frame clones appear in the TCRdb table, and some are missing; sequencing was by immunoSEQ multiplex PCR. The table has fewer than 150,000 clones, about 90% seen once. Sequences were obtained from PBMCs. The source is a man between 25 and 39 years old in good health and CMV-seronegative. CDR3s include the opening cysteine and the closing phenylalanine or tryptophan. The D gene is left open where the match is weak. Size tells how often a clone was seen (once, few, many) or the class of an expanded clone, and some rows leave it out.

V	D	J	length	size	CDR3	DNA
TRBV10-2	TRBD1	TRBJ1-1	15	once	CASSEWQGVYTEAFF	TGCGCCAGCAGTGAGTGGCAGGGGGTTTACACTGAAGCTTTCTTT
TRBV10-3	-	TRBJ1-1	13	-	CAISEARETEAFF	TGTGCCATCAGTGAGGCCCGGGAGACTGAAGCTTTCTTT
TRBV7-8	-	TRBJ2-3	12	-	CASSPNTDTQYF	TGTGCCAGCAGCCCAAACACAGATACGCAGTATTTT
TRBV6-5	-	TRBJ2-2	16	-	CASSYYGSGAPGELFF	TGTGCCAGCAGTTACTACGGGTCTGGGGCGCCCGGGGAGCTGTTTTTT
TRBV27	TRBD2	TRBJ2-7	13	-	CASSSGGYYEQYF	TGTGCCAGCAGTTCGGGAGGTTACTACGAGCAGTACTTC
TRBV2	-	TRBJ1-1	12	once	CAGETGNTEAFF	TGTGCCGGGGAGACGGGGAACACTGAAGCTTTCTTT
TRBV4-1	-	TRBJ1-1	15	-	CASSQDYGNRYEAFF	TGCGCCAGCAGCCAAGATTACGGGAACAGATATGAAGCTTTCTTT
TRBV5-6	TRBD1	TRBJ2-7	15	-	CASSLDPRQGREQYF	TGTGCCAGCAGCTTGGACCCCCGACAGGGACGAGAGCAGTACTTC
TRBV4-3	-	TRBJ2-1	13	-	CASSQDHGSEQFF	TGCGCCAGCAGCCAAGATCATGGGAGCGAGCAGTTCTTC
TRBV5-1	TRBD2	TRBJ2-3	17	-	CASSLDFAGGGTDTQYF	TGCGCCAGCAGCTTGGATTTTGCGGGAGGGGGCACAGATACGCAGTATTTT